This TCR beta chain was captured by sequencing in a study of cytomegalovirus exposure and HLA in healthy donors. TCRdb's copy holds only in-frame clones and misses some; the assay was immunoSEQ multiplex PCR. In the table there are 180,000 or so clones, 84% of which are singletons. V lost 4 bases to trimming and J lost 1 base, with 9 bases between them. The CDR3 spans 14 residues. Germline CDR1 and CDR2: SGHNT and YENEEA. This chain connects TRBV11-3 to TRBJ2-3; D gene ambiguous. Sequencing used PBMCs. This clonotype was obtained from a woman aged 25 to 45 in good health and CMV-seropositive. The CDR3, as DNA: TGTGCCAGCAGCTCCGGGTCCCGCACAGATACGCAGTATTTT. It encodes CASSSGSRTDTQYF.